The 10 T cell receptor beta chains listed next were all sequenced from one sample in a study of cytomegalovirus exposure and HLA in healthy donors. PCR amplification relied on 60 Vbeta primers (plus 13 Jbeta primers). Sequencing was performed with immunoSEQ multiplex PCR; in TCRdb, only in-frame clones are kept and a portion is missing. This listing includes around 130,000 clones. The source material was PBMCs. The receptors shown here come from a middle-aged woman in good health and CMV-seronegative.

The CDR3 nucleotides are TGTGCCAGCAGCTTGTACAGCTCTGGGGCCAACGTCCTGACTTTC. Encoded protein: CASSLYSSGANVLTF. J is TRBJ2-6 and V is TRBV11-1, with no clear D. The CDR3 is 15 amino acids. The germline V gene encodes CDR1 SGHAT and CDR2 FQDESV (reference sequence). Trimming shortened V by 3 bases and J by 0 bases, and 6 bases separated the two germline ends.

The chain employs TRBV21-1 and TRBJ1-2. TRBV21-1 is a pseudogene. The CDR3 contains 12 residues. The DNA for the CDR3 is TGTGCCAGCAACGGAGTTAACTATGGCTACACCTTC. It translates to CASNGVNYGYTF.

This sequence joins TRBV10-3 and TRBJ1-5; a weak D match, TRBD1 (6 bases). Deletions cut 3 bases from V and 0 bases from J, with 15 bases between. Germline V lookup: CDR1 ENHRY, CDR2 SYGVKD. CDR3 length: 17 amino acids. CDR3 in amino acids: CAISDPAAGDSNQPQHF. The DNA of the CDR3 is TGTGCCATCAGTGACCCTGCGGCAGGGGATAGCAATCAGCCCCAGCATTTT.

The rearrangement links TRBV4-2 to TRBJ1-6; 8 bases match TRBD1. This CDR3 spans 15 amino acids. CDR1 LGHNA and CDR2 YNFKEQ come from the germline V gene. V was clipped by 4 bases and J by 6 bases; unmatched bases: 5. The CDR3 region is CASSRPDRANSPLHF. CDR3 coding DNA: TGTGCCAGCAGCCGGCCGGACAGGGCTAATTCACCCCTCCACTTT.

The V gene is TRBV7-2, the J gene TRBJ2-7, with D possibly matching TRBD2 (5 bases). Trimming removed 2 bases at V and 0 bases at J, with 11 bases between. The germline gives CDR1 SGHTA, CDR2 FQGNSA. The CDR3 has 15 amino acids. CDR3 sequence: CASSLWSGSSYEQYV. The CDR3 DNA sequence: TGTGCCAGCAGCTTATGGTCGGGGAGCTCCTACGAGCAGTACGTC.

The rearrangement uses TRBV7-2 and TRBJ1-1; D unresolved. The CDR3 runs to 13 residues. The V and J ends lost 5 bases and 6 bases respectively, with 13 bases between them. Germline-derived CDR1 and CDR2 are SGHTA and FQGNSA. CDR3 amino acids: CASSLGPEAEAFF. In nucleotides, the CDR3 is TGTGCCAGCAGCCTAGGTCCTGAGGCTGAAGCTTTCTTT.

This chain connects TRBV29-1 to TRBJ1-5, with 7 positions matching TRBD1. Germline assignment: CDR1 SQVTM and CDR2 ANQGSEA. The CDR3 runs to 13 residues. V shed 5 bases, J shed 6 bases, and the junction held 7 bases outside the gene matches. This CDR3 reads CSVNTGVGQPQHF. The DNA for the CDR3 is TGCAGCGTTAACACAGGGGTAGGTCAGCCCCAGCATTTT. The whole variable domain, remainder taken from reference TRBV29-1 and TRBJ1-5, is SAVISQKPSRDICQRGTSLTIQCQVDSQVTMMFWYRQQPGQSLTLIATANQGSEATYESGFVIDKFPISRPNLTFSTLTVSNMSPEDSSIYLCSVNTGVGQPQHFGDGTRLSIL.

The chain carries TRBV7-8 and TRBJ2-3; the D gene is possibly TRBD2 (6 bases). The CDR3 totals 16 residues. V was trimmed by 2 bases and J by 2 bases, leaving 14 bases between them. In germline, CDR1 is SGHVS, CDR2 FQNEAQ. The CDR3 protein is CASSLQGRRFTDTQYF. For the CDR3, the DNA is TGTGCCAGCAGCTTACAAGGGAGGCGGTTCACAGATACGCAGTATTTT.

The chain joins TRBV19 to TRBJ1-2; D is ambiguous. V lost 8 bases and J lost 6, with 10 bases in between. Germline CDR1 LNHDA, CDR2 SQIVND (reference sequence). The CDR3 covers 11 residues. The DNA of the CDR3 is TGTGCCAGTTCCTGGAGGGATGGCTACACCTTC. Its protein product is CASSWRDGYTF.

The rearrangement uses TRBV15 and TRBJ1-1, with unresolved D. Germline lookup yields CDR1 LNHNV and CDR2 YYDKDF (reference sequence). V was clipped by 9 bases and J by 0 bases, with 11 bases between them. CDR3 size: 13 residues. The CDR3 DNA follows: TGTGCCACTTCGTTCGGGGTGAACACTGAAGCTTTCTTT. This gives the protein CATSFGVNTEAFF.